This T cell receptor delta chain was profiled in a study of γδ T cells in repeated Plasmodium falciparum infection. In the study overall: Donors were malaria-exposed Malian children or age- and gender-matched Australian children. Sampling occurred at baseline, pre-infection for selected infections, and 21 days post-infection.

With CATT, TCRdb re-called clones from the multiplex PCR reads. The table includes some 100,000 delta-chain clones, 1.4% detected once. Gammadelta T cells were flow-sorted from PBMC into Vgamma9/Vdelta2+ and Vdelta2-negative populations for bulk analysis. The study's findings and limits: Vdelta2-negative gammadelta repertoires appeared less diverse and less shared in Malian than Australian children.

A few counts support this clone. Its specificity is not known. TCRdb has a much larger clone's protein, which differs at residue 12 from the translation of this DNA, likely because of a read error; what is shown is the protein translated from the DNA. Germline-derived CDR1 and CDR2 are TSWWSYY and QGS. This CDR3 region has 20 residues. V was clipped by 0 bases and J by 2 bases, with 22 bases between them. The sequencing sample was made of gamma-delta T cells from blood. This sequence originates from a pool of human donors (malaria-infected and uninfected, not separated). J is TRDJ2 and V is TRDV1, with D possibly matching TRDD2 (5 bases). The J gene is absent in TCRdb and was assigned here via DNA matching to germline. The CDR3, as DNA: TGTGCTCTTGGGGAACTAGCCCTACTAGGTGGGAGATGGTTGACAGCACAACTCTTCTTT. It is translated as CALGELALLGGRWLTAQLFF.